This T cell receptor (beta chain) is drawn from a study of cytomegalovirus exposure and HLA in healthy donors listed by TCRdb under 2017. With respect to the entire study: According to an earlier analysis of several hundred of the donors, 150 million to 200 million T cells yielded some 110 million unique TCR beta sequences and 250 to 350 Gb of sequence data. Among the roughly 390 genotyped donors, approximately 82% belonged to the genetic ancestry cluster associated with self-reported Caucasian donors. Rather than drawing on any new phenotypic data, the later analysis identified candidate immune exposures from TCR beta sequences and the way those sequences occurred across donors. Four to six DR-DQ haplotypes were handled as single units for association and clustering because linkage in the cohort was strong. A later analysis re-examined previously published TCR beta repertoires from about 700 donors and added high-resolution HLA genotyping to investigate patterns of TCR occurrence. A later genetic analysis took genome-wide SNP genotypes for 398 of the 666 donors and used that subset as a discovery cohort. Every repertoire in the discovery cohort had been generated on one and the same sequencing platform. Typing coverage differed by locus: A, B, C, DRB1 and DQB1 were typed in about 629-640 donors, DQA1 in about 500, DPA1 in 600 to 610, and DPB1 in approximately 450. Besides the first cohort of hundreds of subjects, a separate validation cohort made up of 90 to 150 different subjects was used. Roughly 300 gigabases of sequencing data and roughly 80 million unique TCR sequences made up an early release that covered under 750 HLA-typed donors. HLA typing included class I and class II loci at four-digit resolution. The study profiled the T cell repertoires of some 610 subjects by immunosequencing and related them to cytomegalovirus serostatus. High-throughput TCR immunosequencing, statistical association of individual TCRs with disease status, and machine learning were combined to predict cytomegalovirus infection status. Donor age, sex, ethnicity and CMV serostatus were compiled alongside the repertoire data. An earlier analysis of 587 of the donors used high-throughput TCR beta sequencing to judge whether each TCR beta V gene segment behaved as functional or pseudogenic. The study aimed to test whether signatures of past pathogen exposure could be identified by cataloging public T cell receptors. Among 398 genotyped donors of the cohort, an average of about 240,000 unique TCR beta nucleotide sequences were sequenced per donor, roughly a sixth of them non-productive.

Germline trimming amounts to 6 bases on V and 5 bases on J, with 3 as the count of junction bases outside the gene matches. From the cysteine up to the phenylalanine, the CDR3 has a length of 12 residues. Solely the CDR3 DNA is kept, with 36 bases framed from the first base. Looking up the germline V gene yields CDR1 ENHRY and CDR2 SYGVKD. This clone has more than one count but fewer than ten. Its antigen is unknown. Within one base of it there is no much larger clone, and no base qualities were kept. The library was made by the immunoSEQ multiplex PCR assay. The multiplex PCR relied on a mix of 60 forward primers for TCR Vbeta segments and 13 reverse primers for TCR Jbeta segments. The CDR3 region of rearranged TCR beta genes was amplified from genomic DNA with a multiplex PCR assay. On the Illumina HiSeq System, the amplified TCR beta libraries were sequenced as 87-base-pair reads. From the authors' description of their analysis: A later analysis counted approximately 76 million unique TCR beta chains across the 690 or so repertoires, and around 12 million of these chains were shared by at least two donors. To remove PCR and sequencing errors, raw reads were error-corrected and collapsed into unique sequences using a nearest-neighbor algorithm that merged closely related sequences. Alignment of CDR3 sequences to IMGT reference sequences was used to assign V, D and J gene segments. For a sequence to be retained, a match of at least six nucleotides to both a V gene segment and a J gene segment was required. Rearrangements were called productive when the CDR3 lacked stop codons and stayed in frame with V and J; all others were non-productive. Following IMGT convention, CDR3 was defined as the stretch from the second conserved V-encoded cysteine up to the conserved J-encoded phenylalanine. Sequences without an unambiguous match to a single V gene segment were excluded from the earlier analysis of 500 to 700 of the donors. In an earlier analysis of around 590 of the donors, a V segment was called functional when productive rearrangements were above 56.7%, and segregating when the standard deviation between donors exceeded 5%. A statistical classification framework was built to diagnose cytomegalovirus status from the catalog of TCR beta chain sequences. In a later analysis, TCR nucleotide sequences were compared against IMGT/GENE-DB human TR gene sequences so that V and J genes could be assigned. A later analysis assigned CDR3 sequences and most-parsimonious VDJ recombination scenarios with the TCRdist pipeline. In a later analysis, every TCR beta chain was defined by the combination of its CDR3 amino acid sequence and its V-gene family, and reads without a unique V-gene family were dropped. As a way to deal with suspected cross-contamination and a sequencing artifact, a later analysis dropped nearly 600 nucleotide sequences that were highly shared and had low generation probability. A later analysis calculated a clonal expansion index for each public chain from normalized within-repertoire ranks of inferred template counts. In a later analysis, generation probabilities were computed using a VDJ recombination model fitted to out-of-frame rearrangements, and the results were checked against IGoR. In a later analysis, hypergeometric tests were used to score TCR-TCR, TCR-HLA and TCR-CMV co-occurrence, with a repertoire-size bias correction applied to TCR pairs. A later analysis estimated false discovery rates by permuting HLA or CMV assignments 20 times. In a later analysis, co-occurring TCRs were grouped using DBSCAN, with TCRdist sequence similarity added in when clustering inside HLA-allele-positive subsets. Co-occurrence clustering excluded repertoires with fewer than 30,000 or more than 120,000 public chains, plus five with anomalous nucleotide sharing. This is the immuneACCESS table as TCRdb keeps it, with only in-frame sequences that have V and J called. A part of the clones is gone; compared with another copy, unresolved V genes explain less than half, and the rest is unexplained. V, J and clone size are taken as reported in that table, and D and trimming were inferred from the DNA itself. This sample lists around 130,000 clones; approximately 80% were detected once. The ten biggest clones cover roughly 2.4% of the sample.

The cohort was made up of under 800 healthy bone marrow donors. At the time of sampling, all cohort members were nominally healthy, though unrecorded immune exposures were likely present. The donor tested CMV seronegative and was one of the 352 seronegative cohort members. A peripheral blood sample was collected from each donor, and TCR beta sequencing was performed on peripheral blood mononuclear cells. Genomic DNA extraction from the blood cell samples was performed with the Qiagen DNeasy Blood Extraction Kit. Summary of the overall study and its limitations: When HLA alleles, especially DR and DQ, strongly co-occurred, TCR associations were difficult to assign to individual alleles. The study listed 150 to 200 TCR beta chains as associated with cytomegalovirus. A further reported finding was that TCR beta sequences accurately predicted the HLA-A and HLA-B alleles for most subjects in the first cohort. In a later analysis, HLA-associated TCR beta chains were found to be more clonally expanded and to have lower generation probabilities than equally common non-associated chains. Cytomegalovirus status was reported to be diagnosed by the classifier with high specificity and sensitivity in both the original and validation cohorts. Correlated functional status among segregating V segments might reflect linkage disequilibrium, but an unknown experimental factor could not be ruled out. A cluster of highly shared sequence variants was judged likely to represent a technical artifact of the sequencing pipeline. An association between a missense DCLRE1C variant and V-gene and J-gene trimming of TCR beta chains was found in a later genetic analysis and replicated in an independent cohort. Some IMGT-functional V segments, including TRBV6-2 and TRBV6-3, could not be distinguished by the 87-base-pair reads and were therefore excluded. In a later analysis, the rate of TCR association differed among HLA loci, with DRB1 alleles having the most associated TCRs and HLA-C alleles having the fewest. Compared with the approximately 600-donor mean, donors in an Asian-associated ancestry cluster had fewer N-insertions in productive TCRs, according to a later genetic analysis. In vitro tests confirmed that a few of the cytomegalovirus-associated TCR beta chains recognize cytomegalovirus antigens. Sequencing depth was assumed to be roughly uniform across donors in the presence/absence analyses, though that assumption may not hold. About 17 rarely observed V segments, including chromosome 9 orphons, were excluded from the earlier analysis of just under 600 of the donors because counts were too low. According to a later analysis, most CMV-associated TCR beta chains appeared to be HLA-restricted, and the HLA associations seemed to be driven largely by CMV exposure. In a later analysis, around 17,000 TCR beta sequences were associated with specific HLA alleles at a false discovery rate of 0.05. Because HLA typing was missing for some donors at each locus, association tests included only the typed subset. The only immune exposure information available for the cohort was CMV serostatus. Only TCR beta chains were sequenced in this cohort, and the absence of alpha or paired-chain data limited detectable features. The authors suggested that the approach could potentially be extended to other disease states and immunological phenotypes. In a later analysis, several top co-occurrence clusters were reported to appear linked to parvovirus B19, influenza, CMV and Epstein-Barr virus. While some public TCRs were present in many individuals, most TCR sequences turned up only very rarely across donors. In an earlier analysis of 587 of the donors, most TCR beta V segments appeared in productive rearrangements about 87% or about 30% of the time, broadly matching IMGT annotations.

The chain couples TRBV10-3 to TRBJ2-7, with 8 bases in between that match TRBD2. This sequence originates from a woman between 40 and 50 years old in good health and CMV-seronegative. The sequenced material came from PBMCs. The bases are TGTGCCATCAGCGCCGGGGGGGACGAGCAGTACTTC. This encodes CAISAGGDEQYF.